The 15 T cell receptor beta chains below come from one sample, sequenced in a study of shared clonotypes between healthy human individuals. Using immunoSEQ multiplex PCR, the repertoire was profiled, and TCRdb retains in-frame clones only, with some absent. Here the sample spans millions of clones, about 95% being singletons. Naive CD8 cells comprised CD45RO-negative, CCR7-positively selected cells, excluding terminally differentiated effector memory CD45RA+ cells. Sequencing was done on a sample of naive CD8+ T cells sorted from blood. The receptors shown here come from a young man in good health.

The CDR3, as DNA: TGTGCCAGCAGACCCATCCTAGGGGCCTACAATGAGCAGTTCTTC. Its translation is CASRPILGAYNEQFF. The V and J genes are TRBV6-6 and TRBJ2-1, with a tentative D call TRBD1 (5 bases). This CDR3 spans 15 amino acids. In germline, CDR1 is MNHNY, CDR2 SVGAGI (reference sequence). The ends were cut back, 6 bases at V and 2 bases at J, with 14 bases in the middle.

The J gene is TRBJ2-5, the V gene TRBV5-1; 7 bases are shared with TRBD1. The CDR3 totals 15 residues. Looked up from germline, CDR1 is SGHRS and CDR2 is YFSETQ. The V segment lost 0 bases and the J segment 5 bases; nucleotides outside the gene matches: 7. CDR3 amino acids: CASSLAEGARETQYF. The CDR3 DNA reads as TGCGCCAGCAGCTTGGCAGAGGGGGCTAGGGAGACCCAGTACTTC.

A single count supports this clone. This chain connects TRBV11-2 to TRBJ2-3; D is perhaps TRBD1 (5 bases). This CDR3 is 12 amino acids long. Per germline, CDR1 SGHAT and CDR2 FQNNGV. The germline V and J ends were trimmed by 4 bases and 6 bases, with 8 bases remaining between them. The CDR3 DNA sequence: TGTGCCAGCAGCTCAGGGTATGATACGCAGTATTTT. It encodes CASSSGYDTQYF.

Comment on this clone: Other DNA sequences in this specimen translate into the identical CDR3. The CDR3 sequence is CASSQEGAYEQYF. For the CDR3, the DNA is TGCGCCAGCAGCCAAGAAGGGGCCTACGAGCAGTACTTC. V usage is TRBV4-3 and J usage is TRBJ2-7; a possible D gene is TRBD1 (5 bases). Germline values: CDR1 LGHNA, CDR2 YSLEER. Trimming shortened V by 0 bases and J by 2 bases, and 5 bases separated the two germline ends. This CDR3 comprises 13 residues.

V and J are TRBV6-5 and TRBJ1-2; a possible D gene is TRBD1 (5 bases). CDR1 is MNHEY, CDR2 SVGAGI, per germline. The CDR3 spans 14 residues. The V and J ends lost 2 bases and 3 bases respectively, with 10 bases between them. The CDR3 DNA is TGTGCCAGCAGTTACGGGGGGGAACACTATGGCTACACCTTC. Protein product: CASSYGGEHYGYTF.

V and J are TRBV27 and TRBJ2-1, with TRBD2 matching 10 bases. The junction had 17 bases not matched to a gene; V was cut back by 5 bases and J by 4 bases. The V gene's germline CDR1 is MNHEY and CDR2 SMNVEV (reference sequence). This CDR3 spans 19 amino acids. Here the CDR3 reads CASSAFGAASGSAYNEQFF. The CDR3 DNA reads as TGTGCCAGCAGTGCCTTTGGGGCGGCTAGCGGGAGCGCTTACAATGAGCAGTTCTTC.

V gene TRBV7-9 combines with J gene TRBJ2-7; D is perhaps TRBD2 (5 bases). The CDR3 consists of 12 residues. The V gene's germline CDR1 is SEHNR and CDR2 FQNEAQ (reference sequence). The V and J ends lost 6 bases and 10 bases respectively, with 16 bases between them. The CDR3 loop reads CASSPGPGDQYF. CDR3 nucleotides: TGTGCCAGCAGTCCCGGGCCCGGGGATCAGTACTTC.

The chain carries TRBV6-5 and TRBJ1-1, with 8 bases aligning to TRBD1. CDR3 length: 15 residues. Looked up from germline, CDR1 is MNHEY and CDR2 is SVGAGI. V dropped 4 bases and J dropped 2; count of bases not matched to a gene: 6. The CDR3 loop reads CASSWGQDLNTEAFF. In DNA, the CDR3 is TGTGCCAGCAGTTGGGGACAGGACCTAAACACTGAAGCTTTCTTT.

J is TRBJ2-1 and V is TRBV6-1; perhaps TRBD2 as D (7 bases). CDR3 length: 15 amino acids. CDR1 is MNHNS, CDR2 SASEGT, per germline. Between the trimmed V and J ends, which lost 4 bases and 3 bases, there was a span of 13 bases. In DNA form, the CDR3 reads TGTGCCAGCAGTGTTGACGGGGGGCTCTACAATGAGCAGTTCTTC. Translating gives CASSVDGGLYNEQFF.

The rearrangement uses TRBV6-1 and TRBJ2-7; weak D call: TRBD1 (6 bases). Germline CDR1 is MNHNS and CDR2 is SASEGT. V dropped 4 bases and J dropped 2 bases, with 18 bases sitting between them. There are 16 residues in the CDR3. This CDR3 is CASSVVGDIGTYEQYF. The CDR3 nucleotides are TGTGCCAGCAGTGTGGTGGGGGACATCGGGACCTACGAGCAGTACTTC.

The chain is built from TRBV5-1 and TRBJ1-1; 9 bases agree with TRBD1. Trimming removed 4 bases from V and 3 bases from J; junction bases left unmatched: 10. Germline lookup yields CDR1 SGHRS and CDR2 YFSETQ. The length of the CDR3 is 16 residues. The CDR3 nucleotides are TGCGCCAGCAGCCCCGGGACAGGGAACTTGGACACTGAAGCTTTCTTT. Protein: CASSPGTGNLDTEAFF.

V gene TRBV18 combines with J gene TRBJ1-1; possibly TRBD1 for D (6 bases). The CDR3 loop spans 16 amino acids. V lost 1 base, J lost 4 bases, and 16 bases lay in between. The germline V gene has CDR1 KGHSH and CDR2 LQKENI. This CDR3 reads CASSPLSAGGPTEAFF. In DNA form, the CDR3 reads TGTGCCAGCTCACCACTATCGGCGGGGGGGCCCACTGAAGCTTTCTTT.

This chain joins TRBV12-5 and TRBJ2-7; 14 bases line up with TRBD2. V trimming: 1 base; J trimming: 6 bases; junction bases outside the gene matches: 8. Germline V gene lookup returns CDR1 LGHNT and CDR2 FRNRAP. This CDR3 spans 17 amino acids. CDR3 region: CASGLATSGRAFLEQYF. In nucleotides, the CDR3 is TGTGCTAGTGGTTTGGCGACTAGCGGGAGGGCCTTTCTCGAGCAGTACTTC.

The CDR3 sequence is CASSDDGKNIQYF. The CDR3 DNA sequence: TGTGCCAGCAGTGACGACGGAAAAAACATTCAGTACTTC. The chain combines TRBV25-1 with TRBJ2-4; no clear D gene. Germline V gene lookup returns CDR1 MGHDK and CDR2 SYGVNS. The CDR3 is 13 amino acids. V lost 3 bases to trimming and J lost 4 bases, with 7 bases between them.

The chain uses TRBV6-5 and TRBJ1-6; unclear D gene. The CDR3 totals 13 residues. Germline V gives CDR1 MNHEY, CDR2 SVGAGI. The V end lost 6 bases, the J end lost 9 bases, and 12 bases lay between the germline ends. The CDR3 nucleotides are TGTGCCAGCAGCTTAGGACCCGCTTCACCCCTCCACTTT. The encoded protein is CASSLGPASPLHF.